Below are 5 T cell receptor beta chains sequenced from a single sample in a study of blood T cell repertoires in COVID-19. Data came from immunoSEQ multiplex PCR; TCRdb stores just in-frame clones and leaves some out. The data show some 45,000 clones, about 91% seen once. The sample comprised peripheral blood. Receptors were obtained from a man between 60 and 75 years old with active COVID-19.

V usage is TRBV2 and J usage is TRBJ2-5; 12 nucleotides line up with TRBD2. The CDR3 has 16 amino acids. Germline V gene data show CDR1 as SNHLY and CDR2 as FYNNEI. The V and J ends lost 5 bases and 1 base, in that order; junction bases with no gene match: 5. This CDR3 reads CASSWTSGIAQETQYF. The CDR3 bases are TGTGCCAGCAGTTGGACTAGCGGGATCGCCCAAGAGACCCAGTACTTC.

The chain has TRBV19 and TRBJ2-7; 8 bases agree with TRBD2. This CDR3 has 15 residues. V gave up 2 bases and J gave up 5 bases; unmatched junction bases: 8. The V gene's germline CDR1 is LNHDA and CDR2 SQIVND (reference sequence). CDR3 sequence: CASSIRAGGVDEQYF. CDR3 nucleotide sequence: TGTGCCAGTAGTATAAGGGCGGGGGGCGTCGACGAGCAGTACTTC.

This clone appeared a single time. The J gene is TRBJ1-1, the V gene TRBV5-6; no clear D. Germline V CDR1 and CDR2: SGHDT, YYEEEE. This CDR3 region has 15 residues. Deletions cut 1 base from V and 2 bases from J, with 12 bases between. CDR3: CASSLNPAFNTEAFF. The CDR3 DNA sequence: TGTGCCAGCAGCTTGAATCCAGCGTTTAACACTGAAGCTTTCTTT.

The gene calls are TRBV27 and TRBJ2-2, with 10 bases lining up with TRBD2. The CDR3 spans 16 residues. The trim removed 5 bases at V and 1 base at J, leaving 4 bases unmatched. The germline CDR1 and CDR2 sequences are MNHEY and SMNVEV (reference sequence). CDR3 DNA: TGTGCCAGCAGTCCCCTAGCGGGGGAGAACACCGGGGAGCTGTTTTTT. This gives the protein CASSPLAGENTGELFF.

In DNA form, the CDR3 reads TGCAGCGTTGTAGGGGCCATTAATGCCGGGGAGCTGTTTTTT. It specifies CSVVGAINAGELFF. The gene calls are TRBV29-1 and TRBJ2-2; maybe TRBD1 (5 bases). CDR1 and CDR2 (germline): SQVTM, ANQGSEA. CDR3 length: 14 amino acids. Trimming removed 4 bases at V and 6 bases at J, with 15 bases between.